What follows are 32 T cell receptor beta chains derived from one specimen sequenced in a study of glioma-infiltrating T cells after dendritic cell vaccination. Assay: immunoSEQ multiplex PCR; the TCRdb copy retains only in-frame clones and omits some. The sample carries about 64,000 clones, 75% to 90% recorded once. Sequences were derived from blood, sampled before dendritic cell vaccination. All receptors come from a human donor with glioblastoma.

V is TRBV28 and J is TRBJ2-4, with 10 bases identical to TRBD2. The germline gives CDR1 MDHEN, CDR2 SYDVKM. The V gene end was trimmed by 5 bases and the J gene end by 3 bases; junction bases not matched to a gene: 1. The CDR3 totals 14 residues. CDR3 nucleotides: TGTGCCAGCAGTGAGCGGGGGGGCAAAAACATTCAGTACTTC. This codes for CASSERGGKNIQYF.

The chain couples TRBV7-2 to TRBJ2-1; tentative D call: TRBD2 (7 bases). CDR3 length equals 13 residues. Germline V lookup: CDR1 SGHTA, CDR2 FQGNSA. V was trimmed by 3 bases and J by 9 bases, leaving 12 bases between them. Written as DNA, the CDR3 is TGTGCCAGCAGCTTGCGGGGGCGGGTTGAGCAGTTCTTC. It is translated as CASSLRGRVEQFF. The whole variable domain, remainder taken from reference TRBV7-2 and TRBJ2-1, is GAGVSQSPSNKVTEKGKDVELRCDPISGHTALYWYRQSLGQGLEFLIYFQGNSAPDKSGLPSDRFSAERTGGSVSTLTIQRTQQEDSAVYLCASSLRGRVEQFFGPGTRLTVL.

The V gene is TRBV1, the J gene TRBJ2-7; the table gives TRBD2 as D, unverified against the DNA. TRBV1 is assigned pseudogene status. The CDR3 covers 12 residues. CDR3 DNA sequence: TGCACCAGCAGCCAGCCCCAGGCGGGGCAGTACTTC. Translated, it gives CTSSQPQAGQYF.

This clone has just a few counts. CDR3 in amino acids: CASRPTGIMNTEAFF. The CDR3 region has the DNA TGTGCCAGCAGGCCTACAGGTATCATGAACACTGAAGCTTTCTTT. V gene TRBV6-1 combines with J gene TRBJ1-1, with D possibly matching TRBD1 (5 bases). Trimming took 6 bases from V and 0 from J, leaving 14 bases between them. From germline, CDR1 is MNHNS and CDR2 SASEGT. This CDR3 has 15 amino acids.

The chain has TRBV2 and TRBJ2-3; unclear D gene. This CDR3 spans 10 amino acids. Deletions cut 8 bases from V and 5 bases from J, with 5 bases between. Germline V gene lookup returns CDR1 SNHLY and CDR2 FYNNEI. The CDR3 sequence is CASEQDTQYF. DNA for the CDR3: TGTGCCAGCGAGCAAGATACGCAGTATTTT.

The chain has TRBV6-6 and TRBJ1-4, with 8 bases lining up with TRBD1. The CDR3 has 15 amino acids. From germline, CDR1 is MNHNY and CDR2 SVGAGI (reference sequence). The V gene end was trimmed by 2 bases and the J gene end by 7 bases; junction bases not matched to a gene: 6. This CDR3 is CASSYRQGAGEKLFF. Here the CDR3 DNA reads TGTGCCAGCAGTTACCGGCAGGGGGCAGGTGAAAAACTGTTTTTT.

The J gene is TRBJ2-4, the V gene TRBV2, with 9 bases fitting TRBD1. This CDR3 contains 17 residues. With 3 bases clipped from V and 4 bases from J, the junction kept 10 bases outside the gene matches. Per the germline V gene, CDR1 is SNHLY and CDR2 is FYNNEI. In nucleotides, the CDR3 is TGTGCCAGCAGTGAGCGTGCAGGGACAGGGTCGAAAAACATTCAGTACTTC. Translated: CASSERAGTGSKNIQYF.

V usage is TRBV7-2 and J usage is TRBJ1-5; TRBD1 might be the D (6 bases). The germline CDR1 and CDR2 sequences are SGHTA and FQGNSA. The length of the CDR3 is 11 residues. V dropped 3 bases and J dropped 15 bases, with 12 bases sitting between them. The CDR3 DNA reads TGTGCCAGCAGCTTTACAGGGCCGCCGCATTTT. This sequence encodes CASSFTGPPHF.

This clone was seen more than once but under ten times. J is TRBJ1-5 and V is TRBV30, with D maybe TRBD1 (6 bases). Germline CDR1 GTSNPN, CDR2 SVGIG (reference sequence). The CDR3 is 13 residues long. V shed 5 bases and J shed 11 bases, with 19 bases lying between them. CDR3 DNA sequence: TGTGCCTGGTCGCCGGGACAAGGGGGGGCCCAGCATTTT. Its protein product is CAWSPGQGGAQHF.

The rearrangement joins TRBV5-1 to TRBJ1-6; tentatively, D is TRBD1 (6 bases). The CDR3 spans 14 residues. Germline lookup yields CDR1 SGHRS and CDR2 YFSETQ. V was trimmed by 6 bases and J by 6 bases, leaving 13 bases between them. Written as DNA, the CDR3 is TGCGCCAGCAATACAGGGCTCGTTAATTCACCCCTCCACTTT. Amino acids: CASNTGLVNSPLHF.

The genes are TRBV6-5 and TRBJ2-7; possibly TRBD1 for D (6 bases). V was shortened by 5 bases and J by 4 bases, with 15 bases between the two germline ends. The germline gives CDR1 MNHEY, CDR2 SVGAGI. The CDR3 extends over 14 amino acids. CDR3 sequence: CASSIRTDFYEQYF. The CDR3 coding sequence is TGTGCCAGCAGTATCCGGACAGACTTTTACGAGCAGTACTTC.

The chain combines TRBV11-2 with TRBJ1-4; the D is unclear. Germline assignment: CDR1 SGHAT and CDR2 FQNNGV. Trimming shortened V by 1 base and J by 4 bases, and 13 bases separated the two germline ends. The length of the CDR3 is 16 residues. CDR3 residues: CASSLVSAGDNEKLFF. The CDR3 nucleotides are TGTGCCAGCAGCTTAGTATCGGCCGGGGATAATGAAAAACTGTTTTTT.

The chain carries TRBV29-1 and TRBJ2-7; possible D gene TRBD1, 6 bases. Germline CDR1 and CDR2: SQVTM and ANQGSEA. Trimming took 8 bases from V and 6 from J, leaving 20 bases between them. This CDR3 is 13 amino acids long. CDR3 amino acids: CSSRGGGGGEQYF. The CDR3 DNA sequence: TGCAGCTCCCGAGGAGGTGGGGGCGGCGAGCAGTACTTC.

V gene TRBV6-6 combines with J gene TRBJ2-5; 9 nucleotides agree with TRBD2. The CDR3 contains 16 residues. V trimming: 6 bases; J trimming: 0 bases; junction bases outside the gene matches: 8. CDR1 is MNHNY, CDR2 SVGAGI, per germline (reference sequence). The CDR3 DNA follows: TGTGCCAGCAGGAAGACTAGCGGAGGGTACCAAGAGACCCAGTACTTC. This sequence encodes CASRKTSGGYQETQYF.

The CDR3 spells CASSPRGTGMHEQYF. The CDR3 DNA reads TGTGCCAGCAGCCCCCGGGGAACAGGGATGCACGAGCAGTACTTC. V and J are TRBV5-6 and TRBJ2-7; tentatively, D is TRBD1 (6 bases). V lost 4 bases and J 5 bases, leaving 19 bases between the germline ends. The CDR3 loop spans 15 amino acids. Germline V gene data show CDR1 as SGHDT and CDR2 as YYEEEE.

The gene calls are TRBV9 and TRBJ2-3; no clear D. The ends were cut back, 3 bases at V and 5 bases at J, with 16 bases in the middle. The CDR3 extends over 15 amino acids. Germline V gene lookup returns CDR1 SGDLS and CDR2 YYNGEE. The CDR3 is CASSGSPNNRDTQYF. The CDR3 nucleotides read TGTGCCAGCAGCGGTTCTCCCAATAACAGAGATACGCAGTATTTT. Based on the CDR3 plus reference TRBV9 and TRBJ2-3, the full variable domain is DSGVTQTPKHLITATGQRVTLRCSPRSGDLSVYWYQQSLDQGLQFLIQYYNGEERAKGNILERFSAQQFPDLHSELNLSSLELGDSALYFCASSGSPNNRDTQYFGPGTRLTVL.

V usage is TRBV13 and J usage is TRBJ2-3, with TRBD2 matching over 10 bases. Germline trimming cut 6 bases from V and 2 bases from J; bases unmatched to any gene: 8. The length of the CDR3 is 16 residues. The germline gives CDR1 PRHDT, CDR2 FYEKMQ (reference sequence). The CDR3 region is CASSEWTSGPTDTQYF. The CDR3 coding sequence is TGTGCCAGCAGTGAATGGACTAGCGGACCCACAGATACGCAGTATTTT.

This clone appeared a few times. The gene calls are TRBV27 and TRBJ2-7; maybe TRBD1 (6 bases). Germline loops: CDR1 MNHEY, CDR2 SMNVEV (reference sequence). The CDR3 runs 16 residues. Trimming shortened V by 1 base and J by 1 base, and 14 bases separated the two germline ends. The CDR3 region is CASSLFGQGRSYEQYF. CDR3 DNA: TGTGCCAGCAGTTTATTTGGGCAGGGGCGATCCTACGAGCAGTACTTC.

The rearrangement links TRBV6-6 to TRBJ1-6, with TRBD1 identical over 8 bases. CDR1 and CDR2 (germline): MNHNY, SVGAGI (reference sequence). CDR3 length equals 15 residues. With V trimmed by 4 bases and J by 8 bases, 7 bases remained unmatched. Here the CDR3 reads CASSSPDRGYSPLHF. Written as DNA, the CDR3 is TGTGCCAGCAGTTCCCCCGACAGGGGATATTCACCCCTCCACTTT.

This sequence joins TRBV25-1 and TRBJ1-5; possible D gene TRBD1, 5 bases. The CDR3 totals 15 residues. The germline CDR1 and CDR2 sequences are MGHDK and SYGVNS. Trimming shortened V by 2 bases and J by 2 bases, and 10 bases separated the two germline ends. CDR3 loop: CASSEPGRGNQPQHF. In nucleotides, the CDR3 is TGTGCCAGCAGTGAACCGGGCAGGGGCAATCAGCCCCAGCATTTT.

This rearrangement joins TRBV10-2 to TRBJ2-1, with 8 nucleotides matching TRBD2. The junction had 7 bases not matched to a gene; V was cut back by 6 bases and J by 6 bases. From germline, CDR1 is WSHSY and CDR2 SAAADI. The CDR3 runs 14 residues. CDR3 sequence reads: CASRPGLGSNEQFF. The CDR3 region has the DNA TGCGCCAGCAGACCGGGACTAGGAAGCAATGAGCAGTTCTTC.

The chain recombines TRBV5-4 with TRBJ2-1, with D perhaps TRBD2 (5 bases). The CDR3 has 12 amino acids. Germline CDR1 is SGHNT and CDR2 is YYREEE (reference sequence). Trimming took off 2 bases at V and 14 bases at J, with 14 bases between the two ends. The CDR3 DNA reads TGTGCCAGCAGCTTCGTCGCGGCGGAGGAGTTCTTC. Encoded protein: CASSFVAAEEFF. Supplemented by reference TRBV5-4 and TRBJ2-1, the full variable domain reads ETGVTQSPTHLIKTRGQQVTLRCSSQSGHNTVSWYQQALGQGPQFIFQYYREEENGRGNFPPRFSGLQFPNYSSELNVNALELDDSALYLCASSFVAAEEFFGPGTRLTVL.

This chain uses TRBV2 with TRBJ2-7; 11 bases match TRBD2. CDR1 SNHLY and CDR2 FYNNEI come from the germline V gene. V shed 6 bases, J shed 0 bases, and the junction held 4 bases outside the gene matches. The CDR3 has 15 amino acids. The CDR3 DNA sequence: TGTGCCAGCAGGGCAGGGACTAGCGGCTCCTACGAGCAGTACTTC. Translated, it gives CASRAGTSGSYEQYF.

The CDR3 bases are TGTGCCAGCAGTATACTCACCGGGACAGGGTTTTACAATGAGCAGTTCTTC. Its protein product is CASSILTGTGFYNEQFF. V gene TRBV28 combines with J gene TRBJ2-1, with TRBD1 matching 9 bases. V shed 5 bases and J 4 bases; nucleotides not matched to a gene: 12. Germline-derived CDR1 and CDR2 are MDHEN and SYDVKM. The CDR3 runs to 17 residues.

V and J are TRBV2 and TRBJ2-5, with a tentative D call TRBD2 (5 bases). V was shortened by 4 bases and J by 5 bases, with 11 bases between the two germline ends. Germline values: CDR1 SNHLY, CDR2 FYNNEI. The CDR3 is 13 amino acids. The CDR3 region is CASSVLVRETQYF. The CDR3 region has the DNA TGTGCCAGCAGTGTACTAGTTAGGGAGACCCAGTACTTC.

The CDR3 protein is CASSLTTSGDTQYF. CDR3 DNA: TGCGCCAGCAGTCTGACTACTAGCGGAGATACGCAGTATTTT. The gene calls are TRBV5-1 and TRBJ2-3; 8 bases align to TRBD2. The CDR3 sequence is 14 residues long. V lost 5 bases and J lost 5; bases outside the gene matches: 7. The germline gives CDR1 SGHRS, CDR2 YFSETQ. The whole variable domain, filled in from reference TRBV5-1 and TRBJ2-3, reads KAGVTQTPRYLIKTRGQQVTLSCSPISGHRSVSWYQQTPGQGLQFLFEYFSETQRNKGNFPGRFSGRQFSNSRSEMNVSTLELGDSALYLCASSLTTSGDTQYFGPGTRLTVL.

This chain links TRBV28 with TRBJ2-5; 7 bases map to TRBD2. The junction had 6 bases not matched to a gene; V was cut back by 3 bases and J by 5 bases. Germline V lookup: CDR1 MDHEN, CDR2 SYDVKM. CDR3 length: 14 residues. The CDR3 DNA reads TGTGCCAGCAGTTTCCGGGGGGACTGGGAGACCCAGTACTTC. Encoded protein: CASSFRGDWETQYF.

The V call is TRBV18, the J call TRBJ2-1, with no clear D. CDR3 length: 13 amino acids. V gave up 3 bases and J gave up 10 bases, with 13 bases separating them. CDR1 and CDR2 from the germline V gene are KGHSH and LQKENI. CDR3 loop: CASSPPMAQEQFF. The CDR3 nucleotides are TGTGCCAGCTCACCTCCGATGGCCCAAGAGCAGTTCTTC.

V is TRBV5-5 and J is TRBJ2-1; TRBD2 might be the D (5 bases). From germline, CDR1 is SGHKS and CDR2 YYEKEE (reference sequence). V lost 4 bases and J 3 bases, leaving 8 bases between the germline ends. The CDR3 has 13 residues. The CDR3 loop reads CASSPGIYNEQFF. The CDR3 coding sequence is TGTGCCAGCAGCCCCGGGATCTACAATGAGCAGTTCTTC.

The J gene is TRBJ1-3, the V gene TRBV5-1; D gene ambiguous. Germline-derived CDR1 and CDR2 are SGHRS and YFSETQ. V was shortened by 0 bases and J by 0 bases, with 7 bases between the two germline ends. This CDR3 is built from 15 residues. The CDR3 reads CASSLGPHSGNTIYF. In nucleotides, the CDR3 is TGCGCCAGCAGCTTGGGGCCTCACTCTGGAAACACCATATATTTT.

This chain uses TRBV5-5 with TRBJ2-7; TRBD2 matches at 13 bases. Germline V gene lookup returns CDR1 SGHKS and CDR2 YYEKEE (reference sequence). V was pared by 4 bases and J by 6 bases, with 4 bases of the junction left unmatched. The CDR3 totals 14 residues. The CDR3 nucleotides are TGTGCCAGCAGCGACCGGACTAGCGGGGGCGAGCAGTACTTC. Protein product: CASSDRTSGGEQYF. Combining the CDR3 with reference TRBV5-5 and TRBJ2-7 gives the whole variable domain DAGVTQSPTHLIKTRGQQVTLRCSPISGHKSVSWYQQVLGQGPQFIFQYYEKEERGRGNFPDRFSARQFPNYSSELNVNALLLGDSALYLCASSDRTSGGEQYFGPGTRLTVT.

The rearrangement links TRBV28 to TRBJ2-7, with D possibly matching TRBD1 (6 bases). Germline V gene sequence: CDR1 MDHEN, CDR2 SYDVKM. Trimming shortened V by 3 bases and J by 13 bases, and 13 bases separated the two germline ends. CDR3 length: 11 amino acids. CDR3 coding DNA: TGTGCCAGCAGTTTTGAAGGGGGAGATTACTTC. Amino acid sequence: CASSFEGGDYF.